Presented here are 19 T cell receptor beta chains from one specimen sequenced in a study of T cells after yellow fever vaccination. Each CDR3 protein gets one entry after TCRdb re-called the 5' RACE reads with MiXCR. Of 450,000 to 600,000 distinct CDR3 sequences in the sample, roughly 14% were seen once. The starting material was PBMCs, obtained on the day of the yellow fever booster vaccination. All receptors derive from a man aged 25-45 years who received the YFV17D yellow fever vaccine.

This clonotype has just a few counts. The rearrangement joins TRBV19 to TRBJ2-5; TRBD1 is a possible D gene (6 bases). CDR3 length: 16 residues. The V end lost 9 bases, the J end lost 3 bases, and 23 bases lay between the germline ends. Germline CDR1 LNHDA, CDR2 SQIVND (reference sequence). Written as DNA, the CDR3 is TGTGCCAGCCAGACGGGTCCAGGGGAAAAGAAAGAGACCCAGTACTTC. This encodes CASQTGPGEKKETQYF.

The rearrangement joins TRBV12-3 or TRBV12-4 to TRBJ2-1; the D gene is possibly TRBD1 (6 bases). V lost 6 bases and J 8 bases, leaving 14 bases between the germline ends. The CDR3 spans 13 residues. CDR3 in amino acids: CASRITGGHEQFF. The CDR3 DNA follows: TGTGCCAGCAGAATCACTGGGGGCCATGAGCAGTTCTTC.

The chain carries TRBV7-2 and TRBJ2-1, with 10 bases matching TRBD2. V gave up 6 bases and J gave up 6 bases; unmatched junction bases: 5. Germline CDR1 reads SGHTA; CDR2 reads FQGNSA. The CDR3 length is 14 residues. CDR3 region: CASRLAGTGNEQFF. CDR3 DNA sequence: TGTGCCAGCAGACTAGCGGGAACGGGCAATGAGCAGTTCTTC.

In its sample, this clonotype was seen a few times. This chain uses TRBV27 with TRBJ1-5; 9 positions match TRBD1. This CDR3 spans 15 amino acids. The germline gives CDR1 MNHEY, CDR2 SMNVEV (reference sequence). The junction had 9 bases not matched to a gene; V was cut back by 5 bases and J by 7 bases. The CDR3 DNA reads TGTGCCAGCAGTCCCGGGACAGGGCAAGGGCAGCCCCAGCATTTT. Translated: CASSPGTGQGQPQHF.

This clonotype was observed a few times. CDR3 sequence reads: CSEISGGSYNEQFF. The CDR3 DNA reads as TGCAGCGAGATTTCCGGGGGATCCTACAATGAGCAGTTCTTC. This chain uses TRBV29-1 with TRBJ2-1, with D maybe TRBD2 (6 bases). Germline CDR1 and CDR2: SQVTM and ANQGSEA. There are 14 residues in the CDR3. Trimming removed 7 bases from V and 1 base from J, with 14 bases in between.

The chain combines TRBV2 with TRBJ2-3, with 9 bases lining up with TRBD2. Germline-derived CDR1 and CDR2 are SNHLY and FYNNEI. V shed 3 bases and J 2 bases; nucleotides not matched to a gene: 6. CDR3 length: 16 residues. CDR3: CASSDSSGMVTDTQYF. DNA for the CDR3: TGTGCCAGCAGTGACTCTAGCGGGATGGTCACAGATACGCAGTATTTT.

V gene TRBV2 combines with J gene TRBJ2-3; unclear D gene. Trimming took off 8 bases at V and 2 bases at J, with 2 bases between the two ends. Per germline, CDR1 SNHLY and CDR2 FYNNEI. The length of the CDR3 is 10 residues. Written as DNA, the CDR3 is TGTGCCAGCTTCACAGATACGCAGTATTTT. Its translation: CASFTDTQYF.

This clonotype came up once. The chain links TRBV20-1 to TRBJ2-7, with 10 bases matching TRBD1. This CDR3 contains 14 residues. The V gene's germline CDR1 is DFQATT and CDR2 SNEGSKA (reference sequence). Trimming took 3 bases from V and 3 from J; bases not matched to a gene: 5. The CDR3 nucleotides read TGCAGTGCTAGGCCGGGACAGGGGATCTACGAGCAGTACTTC. This codes for CSARPGQGIYEQYF.

This clonotype turned up a few times. The V call is TRBV7-9, the J call TRBJ1-1; TRBD1 matches at 7 bases. Germline V gene data show CDR1 as SEHNR and CDR2 as FQNEAQ (reference sequence). This CDR3 contains 14 residues. The V and J ends lost 4 bases and 4 bases, in that order; junction bases with no gene match: 6. The CDR3 coding sequence is TGTGCCAGCAGCTCTACGACAGGGACCACTGAAGCTTTCTTT. Translation gives CASSSTTGTTEAFF.

This clonotype came up a few times. The chain employs TRBV9 and TRBJ2-3, with D maybe TRBD2 (6 bases). The CDR3 consists of 16 residues. The ends were cut back, 0 bases at V and 5 bases at J, with 16 bases in the middle. Germline V gene data show CDR1 as SGDLS and CDR2 as YYNGEE. The CDR3 region is CASSVEGRRGVDTQYF. For the CDR3, the DNA is TGTGCCAGCAGCGTAGAGGGCCGGCGGGGTGTAGATACGCAGTATTTT.

The chain is built from TRBV12-3 or TRBV12-4 and TRBJ2-5, with 10 bases aligning to TRBD2. This CDR3 has 18 residues. DNA for the CDR3: TGTACCTTCAGCCGACTAGCGGGCCCACGAGATATACAAGAGACCCAGTACTTC. Translating gives CTFSRLAGPRDIQETQYF.

CDR3 region: CSASGPGGDTDTQYF. CDR3 coding DNA: TGCAGTGCTAGTGGCCCAGGGGGCGATACAGATACGCAGTATTTT. The rearrangement joins TRBV20-1 to TRBJ2-3; 8 bases are a match to TRBD1. Germline trimming cut 3 bases from V and 3 bases from J; bases unmatched to any gene: 8. The germline CDR1 and CDR2 sequences are DFQATT and SNEGSKA (reference sequence). The CDR3 spans 15 residues.

This rearrangement joins TRBV20-1 to TRBJ2-7, with TRBD1 as a possible D gene (6 bases). V was cut by 5 bases and J by 7 bases, with 18 bases left in between. Germline CDR1 is DFQATT and CDR2 is SNEGSKA (reference sequence). The CDR3 length is 13 residues. CDR3 nucleotide sequence: TGCAGTGCTGCCGGGACATTCTTTGGGGAGCAGTACTTC. It is translated as CSAAGTFFGEQYF.

In its sample, this clonotype was seen a few times. The V gene is TRBV6-2 or TRBV6-3, the J gene TRBJ1-3; D perhaps matches TRBD1 (6 bases). V was pared by 7 bases and J by 1 base, with 11 bases between. The CDR3 has 14 amino acids. CDR1 is MNHEY, CDR2 SVGEGT, per germline. CDR3 sequence reads: CASNLQGSGNTIYF. The DNA for the CDR3 is TGTGCCAGCAACCTACAGGGATCTGGAAACACCATATATTTT.

V gene TRBV18 combines with J gene TRBJ2-7; D may match TRBD1 or TRBD2 (7 bases each). CDR1 is KGHSH and CDR2 is LQKENI in the germline V gene. The CDR3 runs 15 residues. The ends were cut back, 3 bases at V and 6 bases at J, with 18 bases in the middle. CDR3 DNA: TGTGCCAGCTCACCCGTCCAGGGGGGGTCAGCCGAGCAGTACTTC. Protein: CASSPVQGGSAEQYF.

The chain combines TRBV5-5 with TRBJ2-7, with D perhaps TRBD2 (5 bases). Germline CDR1 reads SGHKS; CDR2 reads YYEKEE (reference sequence). The V end lost 6 bases, the J end lost 2 bases, and 15 bases lay between the germline ends. This CDR3 has 14 amino acids. CDR3 sequence: CASNQRRFTYEQYF. For the CDR3, the DNA is TGTGCCAGCAACCAGCGGCGATTTACCTACGAGCAGTACTTC.

The sample holds a few counts of this clonotype. The V and J genes are TRBV18 and TRBJ2-7; D is possibly TRBD1 (6 bases). Germline CDR1 KGHSH, CDR2 LQKENI. This CDR3 is 14 amino acids long. V gave up 3 bases and J gave up 7 bases, with 16 bases separating them. The CDR3 loop reads CASSPGQSLGEQYF. CDR3 nucleotide sequence: TGTGCCAGCTCACCGGGACAATCCCTGGGGGAGCAGTACTTC.

This clonotype was recorded a few times. V usage is TRBV29-1 and J usage is TRBJ2-5, with D maybe TRBD2 (6 bases). V was cut by 7 bases and J by 1 base, with 13 bases left in between. The length of the CDR3 is 13 residues. Germline-derived CDR1 and CDR2 are SQVTM and ANQGSEA. The CDR3 DNA sequence: TGCAGCGACTCCGGGAGCCGCCAAGAGACCCAGTACTTC. Its protein is CSDSGSRQETQYF.

V is TRBV11-2 and J is TRBJ2-3; TRBD2 matches at 13 bases. Germline CDR1 SGHAT, CDR2 FQNNGV. V lost 5 bases to trimming and J lost 0 bases; unmatched junction nucleotides: 8. CDR3 length: 18 residues. In DNA, the CDR3 is TGTGCCAGCAGCCGACTAGCGGGAGGTTTTTCTAGCACAGATACGCAGTATTTT. It translates to CASSRLAGGFSSTDTQYF.